This entry concerns a single T cell receptor (beta chain). The CDR3 consists of 12 residues. Trimming removed 6 bases from V and 11 bases from J, with 16 bases in between. Per germline, CDR1 MDHEN and CDR2 SYDVKM. In the original analysis: By means of reference gene primer amplification, nucleated cell counts were estimated. The repertoire was sequenced with immunoSEQ multiplex PCR; TCRdb's copy has only in-frame clones and lacks some. V and J calls and clone size are copied from that table; D and trimming were computed from the DNA. The repertoire consists of around 66,000 clones, with approximately 89% occurring once and the leading ten covering roughly 6.6%. The data were taken from a study of blood T cell repertoires in COVID-19. The wider study: Material from acute and convalescent COVID-19 was sourced from the United States, Italy and Spain. From T cells, B-cell-depleted T cells, or PBMCs came the material, which was cDNA or gDNA.

The sample taken for sequencing was peripheral blood. This rearrangement joins TRBV28 to TRBJ1-1; D is undetermined. The receptor comes from a man between 60 and 75 years old with acute or convalescent COVID-19. CDR3 sequence (DNA): TGTGCCAGCAGCCTTCGTGCGGGGTGGGCTTTCTTT. Translating gives CASSLRAGWAFF.